The 2 T cell receptor beta chains listed next were all sequenced from one sample in a study of T cell responses to AZD1222 COVID-19 vaccine. Clones were read by immunoSEQ multiplex PCR, and TCRdb kept only the in-frame ones, dropping some. This table has around 58,000 clones, 75% to 85% appearing once. The starting material was peripheral blood, obtained on day 0 of AZD1222 vaccination. All receptors come from an adult in good health.

The gene calls are TRBV6-5 and TRBJ2-7; unclear D gene. The ends were cut back, 2 bases at V and 6 bases at J, with 14 bases in the middle. The CDR3 has 14 amino acids. The germline V gene has CDR1 MNHEY and CDR2 SVGAGI. CDR3 loop: CASSYRTGLGEQYF. The DNA for the CDR3 is TGTGCCAGCAGTTACCGGACCGGCCTCGGCGAGCAGTACTTC.

V usage is TRBV2 and J usage is TRBJ2-7; 9 nucleotides match TRBD1. Germline CDR1 SNHLY, CDR2 FYNNEI. The CDR3 covers 16 residues. V was pared by 6 bases and J by 7 bases, with 16 bases of the junction left unmatched. The CDR3 is CASRPGQGLMFREQYF. The CDR3 DNA reads as TGTGCCAGCAGGCCGGGACAGGGTTTAATGTTTCGTGAGCAGTACTTC. Variable domain in full (rest from reference TRBV2 and TRBJ2-7): EPEVTQTPSHQVTQMGQEVILRCVPISNHLYFYWYRQILGQKVEFLVSFYNNEISEKSEIFDDQFSVERPDGSNFTLKIRSTKLEDSAMYFCASRPGQGLMFREQYFGPGTRLTVT.